These 9 T cell receptor beta chains originate from one sample sequenced in a study of blood T cell repertoires in COVID-19. Some clones are missing from TCRdb's copy, which holds only in-frame ones; the method was immunoSEQ multiplex PCR. The sample lists roughly 120,000 clones, 84% seen once, with roughly 7% in the top ten. The sample consisted of peripheral blood. The origin of the receptors is a woman aged 50 to 60 with acute or convalescent COVID-19.

The chain has TRBV7-2 and TRBJ1-2; D is possibly TRBD1 (5 bases). V was clipped by 1 base and J by 6 bases, with 18 bases between them. The CDR3 covers 16 residues. Germline V gene data show CDR1 as SGHTA and CDR2 as FQGNSA. The CDR3 DNA reads as TGTGCCAGCAGCTTAGTATTCTGGGGCATTAGTGATGGCTACACCTTC. It encodes CASSLVFWGISDGYTF. Full variable domain (missing parts from reference TRBV7-2 and TRBJ1-2): GAGVSQSPSNKVTEKGKDVELRCDPISGHTALYWYRQSLGQGLEFLIYFQGNSAPDKSGLPSDRFSAERTGGSVSTLTIQRTQQEDSAVYLCASSLVFWGISDGYTFGSGTRLTVV.

The J gene is TRBJ1-6, the V gene TRBV2; D gene unclear. The CDR3 covers 14 residues. CDR1 is SNHLY, CDR2 FYNNEI, per germline. Trimming left V 5 bases short and J 7 bases short, with 12 bases between. The CDR3 loop reads CASSFQTRNSPLHF. The DNA of the CDR3 is TGTGCCAGCAGTTTCCAGACAAGGAATTCACCCCTCCACTTT. Supplemented by reference TRBV2 and TRBJ1-6, the full variable domain reads EPEVTQTPSHQVTQMGQEVILRCVPISNHLYFYWYRQILGQKVEFLVSFYNNEISEKSEIFDDQFSVERPDGSNFTLKIRSTKLEDSAMYFCASSFQTRNSPLHFGNGTRLTVT.

V is TRBV5-6 and J is TRBJ1-1; D perhaps matches TRBD1 (5 bases). The CDR3 totals 17 residues. In germline, CDR1 is SGHDT, CDR2 YYEEEE. V gave up 3 bases and J gave up 3 bases, with 21 bases separating them. The CDR3 loop reads CASSSPRGHRGDTEAFF. The CDR3 DNA follows: TGTGCCAGCAGCTCACCACGGGGCCACCGCGGGGACACTGAAGCTTTCTTT.

This chain connects TRBV14 to TRBJ1-1; no firm D call. The CDR3 runs 13 residues. V was trimmed by 4 bases and J by 1 base, leaving 7 bases between them. Germline CDR1 is SGHDN and CDR2 is FVKESK. As DNA, the CDR3 is TGTGCCAGCAGCCCTTTTAGGAACACTGAAGCTTTCTTT. Protein product: CASSPFRNTEAFF.

In its sample, this clone was seen once. The chain joins TRBV18 to TRBJ2-5, with 8 positions matching TRBD2. J lost 1 base, V lost 6 bases, and 10 bases had no gene match. The length of the CDR3 is 16 residues. Germline V CDR1 and CDR2: KGHSH, LQKENI. This chain's CDR3 is CASSPNAGGFQETQYF. CDR3 DNA sequence: TGTGCCAGCTCCCCGAATGCGGGGGGCTTCCAAGAGACCCAGTACTTC.

The chain is built from TRBV29-1 and TRBJ2-1; D call uncertain. V lost 2 bases to trimming and J lost 5 bases, with 16 bases between them. There are 15 residues in the CDR3. Looked up from germline, CDR1 is SQVTM and CDR2 is ANQGSEA. The CDR3 nucleotides are TGCAGCGTTGAACTAGAATGGTTATCGAACAATGAGCAGTTCTTC. Amino acid sequence: CSVELEWLSNNEQFF.

The V gene is TRBV2, the J gene TRBJ2-2; perhaps TRBD1 as D (5 bases). The CDR3 totals 14 residues. Germline V gives CDR1 SNHLY, CDR2 FYNNEI. Trimming removed 7 bases at V and 1 base at J, with 10 bases between. The chain's CDR3 is CASKWGLNTGELFF. DNA of the CDR3: TGTGCCAGCAAATGGGGCTTGAACACCGGGGAGCTGTTTTTT.

This clone was detected once. This chain links TRBV14 with TRBJ1-1; D not resolved. The CDR3 is 11 amino acids. V dropped 2 bases and J dropped 10 bases, with 8 bases sitting between them. Germline loops: CDR1 SGHDN, CDR2 FVKESK. CDR3 amino acids: CASSQLRAAFF. DNA of the CDR3: TGTGCCAGCAGCCAATTGCGGGCAGCTTTCTTT. Full variable domain (remainder filled in from reference TRBV14 and TRBJ1-1): EAGVTQFPSHSVIEKGQTVTLRCDPISGHDNLYWYRRVMGKEIKFLLHFVKESKQDESGMPNNRFLAERTGGTYSTLKVQPAELEDSGVYFCASSQLRAAFFGQGTRLTVV.

The chain uses TRBV15 and TRBJ1-4; D remains unclear. The CDR3 totals 13 residues. Trimming removed 1 base from V and 8 bases from J, with 8 bases in between. The V gene's germline CDR1 is LNHNV and CDR2 YYDKDF (reference sequence). This CDR3 is CATSRGEREKLFF. CDR3 bases: TGTGCCACCAGCAGAGGAGAGAGGGAAAAACTGTTTTTT.